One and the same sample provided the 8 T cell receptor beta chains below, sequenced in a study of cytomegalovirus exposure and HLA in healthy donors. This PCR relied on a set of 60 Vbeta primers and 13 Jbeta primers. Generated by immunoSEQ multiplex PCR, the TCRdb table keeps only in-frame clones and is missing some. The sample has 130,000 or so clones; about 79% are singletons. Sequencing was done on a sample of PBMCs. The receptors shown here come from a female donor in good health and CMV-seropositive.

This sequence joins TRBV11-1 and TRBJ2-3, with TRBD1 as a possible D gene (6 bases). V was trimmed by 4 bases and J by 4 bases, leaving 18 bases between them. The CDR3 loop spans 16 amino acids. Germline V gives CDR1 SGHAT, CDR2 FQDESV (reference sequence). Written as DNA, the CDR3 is TGTGCCAGCAGCTCAAAATCACAGGGTTTCGCAGATACGCAGTATTTT. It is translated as CASSSKSQGFADTQYF.

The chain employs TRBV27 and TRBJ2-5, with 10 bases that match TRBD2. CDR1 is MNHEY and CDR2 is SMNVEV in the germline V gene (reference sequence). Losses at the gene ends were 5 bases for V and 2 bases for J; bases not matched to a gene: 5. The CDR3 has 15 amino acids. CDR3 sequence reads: CASSAYSGRQETQYF. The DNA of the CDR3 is TGTGCCAGCAGTGCGTATAGCGGGAGGCAAGAGACCCAGTACTTC.

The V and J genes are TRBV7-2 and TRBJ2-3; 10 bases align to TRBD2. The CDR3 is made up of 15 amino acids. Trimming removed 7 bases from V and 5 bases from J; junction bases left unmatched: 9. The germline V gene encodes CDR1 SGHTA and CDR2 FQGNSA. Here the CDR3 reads CASTKAGGLRDTQYF. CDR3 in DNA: TGTGCCAGCACCAAAGCGGGGGGGCTGCGAGATACGCAGTATTTT. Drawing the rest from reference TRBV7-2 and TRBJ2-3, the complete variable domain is GAGVSQSPSNKVTEKGKDVELRCDPISGHTALYWYRQSLGQGLEFLIYFQGNSAPDKSGLPSDRFSAERTGGSVSTLTIQRTQQEDSAVYLCASTKAGGLRDTQYFGPGTRLTVL.

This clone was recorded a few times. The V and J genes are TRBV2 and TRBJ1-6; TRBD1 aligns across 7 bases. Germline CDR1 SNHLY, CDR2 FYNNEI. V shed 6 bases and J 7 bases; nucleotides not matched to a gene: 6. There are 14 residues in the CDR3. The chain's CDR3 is CASRGDSLNSPLHF. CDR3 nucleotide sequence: TGTGCCAGCAGGGGGGACAGTTTGAATTCACCCCTCCACTTT.

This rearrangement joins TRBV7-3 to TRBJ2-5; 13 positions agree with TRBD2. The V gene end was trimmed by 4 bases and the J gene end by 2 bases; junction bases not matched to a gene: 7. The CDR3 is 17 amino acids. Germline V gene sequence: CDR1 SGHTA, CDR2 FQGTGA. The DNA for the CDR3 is TGTGCCAGCAGCTCCACCGGGACTAGCGGGGTTCAAGAGACCCAGTACTTC. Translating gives CASSSTGTSGVQETQYF. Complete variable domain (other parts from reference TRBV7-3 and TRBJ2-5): GAGVSQTPSNKVTEKGKYVELRCDPISGHTALYWYRQSLGQGPEFLIYFQGTGAADDSGLPNDRFFAVRPEGSVSTLKIQRTERGDSAVYLCASSSTGTSGVQETQYFGPGTRLLVL.

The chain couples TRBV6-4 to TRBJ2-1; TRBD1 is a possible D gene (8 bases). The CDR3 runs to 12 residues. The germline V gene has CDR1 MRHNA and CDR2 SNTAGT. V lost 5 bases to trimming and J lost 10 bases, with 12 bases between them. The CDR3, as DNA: TGTGCCAGCAGTACAGGGGGGGGAGAGCAGTTCTTC. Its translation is CASSTGGGEQFF.

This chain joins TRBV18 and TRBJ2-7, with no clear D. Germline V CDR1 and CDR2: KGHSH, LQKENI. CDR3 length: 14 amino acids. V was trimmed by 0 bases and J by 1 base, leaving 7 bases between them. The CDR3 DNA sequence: TGTGCCAGCTCACCACCGCGCTCTTCCTACGAGCAGTACTTC. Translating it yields CASSPPRSSYEQYF. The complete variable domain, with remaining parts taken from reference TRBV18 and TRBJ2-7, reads NAGVMQNPRHLVRRRGQEARLRCSPMKGHSHVYWYRQLPEEGLKFMVYLQKENIIDESGMPKERFSAEFPKEGPSILRIQQVVRGDSAAYFCASSPPRSSYEQYFGPGTRLTVT.

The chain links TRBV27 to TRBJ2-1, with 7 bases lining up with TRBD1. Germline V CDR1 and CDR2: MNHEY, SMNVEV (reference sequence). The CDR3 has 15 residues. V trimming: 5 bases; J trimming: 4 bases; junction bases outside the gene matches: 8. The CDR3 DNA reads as TGTGCCAGCAGTACCGCAGGGGGTAGATACAATGAGCAGTTCTTC. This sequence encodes CASSTAGGRYNEQFF.